This entry lists 29 T cell receptor beta chains sequenced from one sample in a study of neoadjuvant anti-PD-1 for oral cavity cancer. Time point indicated: after neoadjuvant nivolumab, at surgical resection. Produced via immunoSEQ multiplex PCR; TCRdb's table is partial and in-frame only. This sample has roughly 15,000 clones, with under 85% found just once. This specimen consisted of PBMCs, obtained after nivolumab (anti-PD-1) treatment. These receptor sequences come from a person aged 35-79 years with oral cavity squamous cell carcinoma.

The gene calls are TRBV7-9 and TRBJ2-7; D uncertain. The germline CDR1 and CDR2 sequences are SEHNR and FQNEAQ (reference sequence). CDR3 length: 15 residues. The germline V and J ends were trimmed by 2 bases and 0 bases, with 11 bases remaining between them. CDR3 DNA sequence: TGTGCCAGCAGCTTACTAGGAGCGACCTCCTACGAGCAGTACTTC. It codes for CASSLLGATSYEQYF.

This clone was observed once. V gene TRBV9 combines with J gene TRBJ2-5, with 12 bases matching TRBD2. CDR1 is SGDLS and CDR2 is YYNGEE in the germline V gene. V lost 3 bases to trimming and J lost 5 bases; unmatched junction nucleotides: 5. The CDR3 extends over 15 amino acids. The CDR3 DNA reads as TGTGCCAGCAGCGCTAGCGGGGGGGCCGGGGAGACCCAGTACTTC. This codes for CASSASGGAGETQYF. The variable domain in full, with the rest retrieved from reference TRBV9 and TRBJ2-5, is DSGVTQTPKHLITATGQRVTLRCSPRSGDLSVYWYQQSLDQGLQFLIQYYNGEERAKGNILERFSAQQFPDLHSELNLSSLELGDSALYFCASSASGGAGETQYFGPGTRLLVL.

V gene TRBV15 combines with J gene TRBJ2-1; TRBD2 might be the D (6 bases). The V gene lost 1 base and the J gene lost 0 bases, with 10 bases spanning the gap. Germline CDR1 LNHNV, CDR2 YYDKDF (reference sequence). CDR3 size: 16 residues. The CDR3: CATSRGGVGSYNEQFF. The CDR3 DNA reads as TGTGCCACCAGCAGAGGCGGGGTGGGCTCCTACAATGAGCAGTTCTTC.

J is TRBJ1-2 and V is TRBV27; TRBD1 agrees at 9 bases. The germline CDR1 and CDR2 sequences are MNHEY and SMNVEV (reference sequence). V lost 7 bases to trimming and J lost 2 bases; unmatched junction nucleotides: 8. The CDR3 sequence is 15 residues long. The CDR3 sequence: CASNLRDRANYGYTF. CDR3 bases: TGTGCCAGCAATCTCCGGGACAGGGCCAACTATGGCTACACCTTC.

The V call is TRBV25-1, the J call TRBJ1-2; the D is unclear. The V end was cut by 2 bases, the J end by 8 bases, with 15 bases between. Germline lookup yields CDR1 MGHDK and CDR2 SYGVNS. CDR3 length: 14 residues. CDR3 in DNA: TGTGCCAGCAGTGAACAGGAGCAGGTCGGGGGCTACACCTTC. Protein product: CASSEQEQVGGYTF.

V and J are TRBV6-1 and TRBJ2-7; 7 nucleotides line up with TRBD2. CDR3 length: 15 amino acids. J was trimmed by 3 bases and V by 1 base; bases with no gene match: 6. Germline values: CDR1 MNHNS, CDR2 SASEGT. In DNA, the CDR3 is TGTGCCAGCAGTGAAGGGCTAGCGGCTCACTACGAGCAGTACTTC. It encodes CASSEGLAAHYEQYF.

This chain connects TRBV5-1 to TRBJ2-1; 11 nucleotides line up with TRBD2. The CDR3 runs 23 residues. J was trimmed by 2 bases and V by 1 base; bases with no gene match: 23. Germline CDR1 reads SGHRS; CDR2 reads YFSETQ. Written as DNA, the CDR3 is TGCGCCAGCAGCTTGATCCCGCGCCGCGGGGCTAGCGGGGGGTCGCCGACCTACAATGAGCAGTTCTTC. Translation: CASSLIPRRGASGGSPTYNEQFF.

This clone was found once. The chain has TRBV19 and TRBJ1-6; 10 positions match TRBD1. Germline assignment: CDR1 LNHDA and CDR2 SQIVND (reference sequence). The CDR3 runs 18 residues. Unmatched junction bases numbered 3, after V lost 0 bases and J lost 1 base. CDR3 residues: CASSIDRQGASYNSPLHF. For the CDR3, the DNA is TGTGCCAGTAGTATAGATCGACAGGGGGCGTCCTATAATTCACCCCTCCACTTT.

This sequence joins TRBV6-4 and TRBJ2-7, with 11 bases matching TRBD2. J gave up 7 bases and V 4 bases, and 12 bases lay outside the gene matches. The CDR3 has 16 amino acids. CDR1 and CDR2 from the germline V gene are MRHNA and SNTAGT. CDR3 DNA sequence: TGTGCCAGCAGTGCCCCCCGACTAGCGGGGTTAAGGGAGCAGTACTTC. Amino acids: CASSAPRLAGLREQYF.

This sequence joins TRBV7-6 and TRBJ2-6; possibly TRBD1 or TRBD2 for D (5 bases each). Germline V gene lookup returns CDR1 SGHVS and CDR2 FNYEAQ. This CDR3 is 17 amino acids long. The germline V and J ends were trimmed by 3 bases and 4 bases, with 16 bases remaining between them. CDR3 sequence: CASSFGTIRSGANVLTF. CDR3 DNA: TGTGCCAGCAGCTTCGGGACCATTAGGTCCGGGGCCAACGTCCTGACTTTC.

This chain connects TRBV7-8 to TRBJ1-1; D is perhaps TRBD1 (5 bases). Germline V gene sequence: CDR1 SGHVS, CDR2 FQNEAQ. The CDR3 runs to 15 residues. V was shortened by 1 base and J by 1 base, with 10 bases between the two germline ends. In DNA, the CDR3 is TGTGCCAGCAGCTTAGAGGGACTGCCGAACACTGAAGCTTTCTTT. It yields the protein CASSLEGLPNTEAFF.

The V gene is TRBV5-4, the J gene TRBJ1-1; D uncertain. Germline V gene sequence: CDR1 SGHNT, CDR2 YYREEE (reference sequence). CDR3 length equals 11 residues. The V end lost 3 bases, the J end lost 8 bases, and 8 bases lay between the germline ends. The CDR3 sequence is CASSSLNEAFF. The CDR3 DNA is TGTGCCAGCAGCTCCCTGAACGAAGCTTTCTTT.

In DNA form, the CDR3 reads TGTGCCATCAGTGGGACAGGGGGCAGAGCCGGGGAGCTGTTTTTT. Encoded protein: CAISGTGGRAGELFF. The V call is TRBV10-3, the J call TRBJ2-2; TRBD1 matches 11 bases. The germline V gene has CDR1 ENHRY and CDR2 SYGVKD. After removal of 4 bases from V and 6 bases from J, the junction contained 4 bases not matched to a gene. The CDR3 runs 15 residues.

This clone was detected only once. The chain couples TRBV6-1 to TRBJ2-1; 7 bases are shared with TRBD2. The CDR3 contains 14 residues. Germline trimming cut 7 bases from V and 0 bases from J; bases unmatched to any gene: 3. Germline V gene data show CDR1 as MNHNS and CDR2 as SASEGT. The CDR3 DNA is TGTGCCAGCAACGGGGGGAGCTCCTACAATGAGCAGTTCTTC. This gives the protein CASNGGSSYNEQFF.

The genes are TRBV5-8 and TRBJ2-3, with TRBD1 as a possible D gene (6 bases). The germline gives CDR1 SGHTS, CDR2 YDEGEE. V lost 7 bases, J lost 4 bases, and 16 bases lay in between. The CDR3 is 14 residues long. CDR3 in DNA: TGTGCCAGCGGGCTCAGGGGTCCCTCAGATACGCAGTATTTT. It encodes CASGLRGPSDTQYF.

The rearrangement joins TRBV18 to TRBJ2-6; TRBD1 is a possible D gene (6 bases). Germline loops: CDR1 KGHSH, CDR2 LQKENI. The CDR3 spans 17 residues. V was clipped by 2 bases and J by 2 bases, with 13 bases between them. Here the CDR3 DNA reads TGTGCCAGCTCACCATCACAGGGTAGAGCTGGGGCCAACGTCCTGACTTTC. It codes for CASSPSQGRAGANVLTF. Combining the CDR3 with reference TRBV18 and TRBJ2-6 gives the whole variable domain NAGVMQNPRHLVRRRGQEARLRCSPMKGHSHVYWYRQLPEEGLKFMVYLQKENIIDESGMPKERFSAEFPKEGPSILRIQQVVRGDSAAYFCASSPSQGRAGANVLTFGAGSRLTVL.

The chain is built from TRBV6-5 and TRBJ2-1; 9 nucleotides match TRBD2. Trimming took 3 bases from V and 7 from J; bases not matched to a gene: 7. Germline loops: CDR1 MNHEY, CDR2 SVGAGI. This CDR3 spans 15 amino acids. The CDR3 region has the DNA TGTGCCAGCAGTTATAGGCGGGGGGGCGCAAATGAGCAGTTCTTC. Translating gives CASSYRRGGANEQFF.

This sequence joins TRBV19 and TRBJ1-1, with D tentatively TRBD1 (5 bases). This CDR3 is 15 amino acids long. Trimming pared 1 base from V and 5 bases from J, leaving 14 bases between. CDR1 is LNHDA and CDR2 is SQIVND in the germline V gene (reference sequence). The CDR3 sequence: CASSIVGGGGTEAFF. CDR3 nucleotides: TGTGCCAGTAGTATAGTCGGGGGAGGTGGGACTGAAGCTTTCTTT.

The rearrangement joins TRBV5-1 to TRBJ2-1; no reliable D call. Trimming took off 2 bases at V and 6 bases at J, with 6 bases between the two ends. The germline CDR1 and CDR2 sequences are SGHRS and YFSETQ. The CDR3 sequence is 12 residues long. The CDR3 DNA reads as TGCGCCAGCAGCTTCTCGGGCAATGAGCAGTTCTTC. This gives the protein CASSFSGNEQFF.

The chain employs TRBV14 and TRBJ1-5; D is undetermined. The V gene lost 1 base and the J gene lost 3 bases, with 19 bases spanning the gap. Germline V gene data show CDR1 as SGHDN and CDR2 as FVKESK. The CDR3 is 18 amino acids. CDR3 sequence reads: CASSQVYSPGRLNQPQHF. The CDR3 bases are TGTGCCAGCAGCCAAGTTTATTCACCCGGACGCCTCAATCAGCCCCAGCATTTT. Filled out from reference TRBV14 and TRBJ1-5, the complete variable domain reads EAGVTQFPSHSVIEKGQTVTLRCDPISGHDNLYWYRRVMGKEIKFLLHFVKESKQDESGMPNNRFLAERTGGTYSTLKVQPAELEDSGVYFCASSQVYSPGRLNQPQHFGDGTRLSIL.

V gene TRBV2 combines with J gene TRBJ1-2; D gene uncertain. Germline CDR1 SNHLY, CDR2 FYNNEI. The V and J ends lost 5 bases and 2 bases respectively, with 9 bases between them. The CDR3 runs to 13 residues. The CDR3 loop is CASSTNQNYGYTF. The CDR3, as DNA: TGTGCCAGCAGTACGAACCAGAACTATGGCTACACCTTC.

The chain recombines TRBV11-3 with TRBJ2-3; D is unclear. The germline V gene encodes CDR1 SGHNT and CDR2 YENEEA. This CDR3 has 14 residues. The V end was cut by 4 bases, the J end by 0 bases, with 8 bases between. Written as DNA, the CDR3 is TGTGCCAGCAGCTCTTTTCCTAGCACAGATACGCAGTATTTT. This gives the protein CASSSFPSTDTQYF.

This chain connects TRBV2 to TRBJ2-5; unclear D gene. With 2 bases removed from V and 5 bases from J, the gap between germline ends came to 12 bases. CDR1 is SNHLY, CDR2 FYNNEI, per germline. This CDR3 has 14 residues. CDR3 nucleotide sequence: TGTGCCAGCAGTGAATTTTCGGGCAGGGAGACCCAGTACTTC. Amino acid sequence: CASSEFSGRETQYF.

This clone was picked up a small number of times. The genes are TRBV27 and TRBJ2-1; no reliable D call. The CDR3 length is 13 residues. Germline CDR1 is MNHEY and CDR2 is SMNVEV (reference sequence). V dropped 1 base and J dropped 7 bases, with 8 bases sitting between them. The CDR3 reads CASSLLVGNEQFF. The CDR3, as DNA: TGTGCCAGCAGTTTATTGGTCGGGAATGAGCAGTTCTTC.

This clone was detected only a few times. This chain uses TRBV5-1 with TRBJ1-2, with 8 bases matching TRBD1. The CDR3 runs to 12 residues. Germline CDR1 SGHRS, CDR2 YFSETQ. With 3 bases clipped from V and 8 bases from J, the junction kept 3 bases outside the gene matches. Here the CDR3 DNA reads TGCGCCAGCAGCTATGACAGGGGCGGCTACACCTTC. Amino acids: CASSYDRGGYTF.

The sample holds a few counts of this clone. J is TRBJ1-5 and V is TRBV30, with 9 nucleotides matching TRBD1. From germline, CDR1 is GTSNPN and CDR2 SVGIG (reference sequence). The CDR3 has 14 amino acids. V dropped 1 base and J dropped 8; count of bases not matched to a gene: 6. In DNA form, the CDR3 reads TGTGCCTGGAGTGACGGACAGGGGAGGGAGCCCCAGCATTTT. Its protein is CAWSDGQGREPQHF.

CDR3 bases: TGCGCCAGCAGCCTAGGGGGCCTCTACGAGCAGTACTTC. Translation: CASSLGGLYEQYF. The V gene is TRBV4-1, the J gene TRBJ2-7; 7 bases are a match to TRBD1. This CDR3 is 13 amino acids long. Unmatched junction bases numbered 3, after V lost 4 bases and J lost 3 bases. Germline CDR1 is MGHRA and CDR2 is YSYEKL.

This clone has a handful of counts. This sequence joins TRBV11-1 and TRBJ2-2; D possibly uses TRBD1 or TRBD2 (5 bases each). CDR1 and CDR2 from the germline V gene are SGHAT and FQDESV (reference sequence). CDR3 length: 15 residues. V shed 5 bases and J shed 6 bases, with 16 bases lying between them. The CDR3 nucleotides are TGTGCCAGCAGCCGCCAGTCGGTGGGGGCCGGGGAGCTGTTTTTT. Translation gives CASSRQSVGAGELFF. The full variable domain, with the rest looked up from reference TRBV11-1 and TRBJ2-2, is EAEVAQSPRYKITEKSQAVAFWCDPISGHATLYWYRQILGQGPELLVQFQDESVVDDSQLPKDRFSAERLKGVDSTLKIQPAELGDSAMYLCASSRQSVGAGELFFGEGSRLTVL.

V gene TRBV19 combines with J gene TRBJ1-1; no definite D call. This CDR3 has 14 amino acids. Trimming took off 3 bases at V and 6 bases at J, with 14 bases between the two ends. The germline V gene has CDR1 LNHDA and CDR2 SQIVND (reference sequence). The CDR3 reads CASSMAFDESEAFF. The DNA of the CDR3 is TGTGCCAGTAGTATGGCCTTCGACGAATCTGAAGCTTTCTTT. Full variable domain (missing parts from reference TRBV19 and TRBJ1-1): DGGITQSPKYLFRKEGQNVTLSCEQNLNHDAMYWYRQDPGQGLRLIYYSQIVNDFQKGDIAEGYSVSREKKESFPLTVTSAQKNPTAFYLCASSMAFDESEAFFGQGTRLTVV.